This T cell receptor (beta chain) emerged from a study of human T cells and chemical hapten exposure. The time point: patch test 2, 6 weeks after DPC sensitization. Treatment meaning: therapeutic diphenylcyclopropenone sensitization with weekly scalp DPC. Looked up from germline, CDR1 is KGHDR and CDR2 is SFDVKD. The J segment lost 4 bases and the V segment lost 4 bases, leaving 7 bases of the junction unmatched. The CDR3 has 15 amino acids. This clonotype occurred many times. From the RACE reads, TCRdb called clonotypes with MiXCR, one entry per CDR3 protein. The sample gives more than 90,000 distinct CDR3 sequences, 11% of which show up once; 3% to 4% is in the top ten.

Sample: whole blood, taken in connection with sensitization to the hapten diphenylcyclopropenone (DPC). V usage is TRBV24-1 and J usage is TRBJ2-7; 9 bases agree with TRBD1. This TCR was recovered from a middle-aged woman with alopecia areata. Some clones in this sample may be carry-over from other donors' samples. CDR3 nucleotide sequence: TGTGCCACCAGTGAAGATGGGACAGGGAGATACGAGCAGTACTTC. Amino acids: CATSEDGTGRYEQYF.